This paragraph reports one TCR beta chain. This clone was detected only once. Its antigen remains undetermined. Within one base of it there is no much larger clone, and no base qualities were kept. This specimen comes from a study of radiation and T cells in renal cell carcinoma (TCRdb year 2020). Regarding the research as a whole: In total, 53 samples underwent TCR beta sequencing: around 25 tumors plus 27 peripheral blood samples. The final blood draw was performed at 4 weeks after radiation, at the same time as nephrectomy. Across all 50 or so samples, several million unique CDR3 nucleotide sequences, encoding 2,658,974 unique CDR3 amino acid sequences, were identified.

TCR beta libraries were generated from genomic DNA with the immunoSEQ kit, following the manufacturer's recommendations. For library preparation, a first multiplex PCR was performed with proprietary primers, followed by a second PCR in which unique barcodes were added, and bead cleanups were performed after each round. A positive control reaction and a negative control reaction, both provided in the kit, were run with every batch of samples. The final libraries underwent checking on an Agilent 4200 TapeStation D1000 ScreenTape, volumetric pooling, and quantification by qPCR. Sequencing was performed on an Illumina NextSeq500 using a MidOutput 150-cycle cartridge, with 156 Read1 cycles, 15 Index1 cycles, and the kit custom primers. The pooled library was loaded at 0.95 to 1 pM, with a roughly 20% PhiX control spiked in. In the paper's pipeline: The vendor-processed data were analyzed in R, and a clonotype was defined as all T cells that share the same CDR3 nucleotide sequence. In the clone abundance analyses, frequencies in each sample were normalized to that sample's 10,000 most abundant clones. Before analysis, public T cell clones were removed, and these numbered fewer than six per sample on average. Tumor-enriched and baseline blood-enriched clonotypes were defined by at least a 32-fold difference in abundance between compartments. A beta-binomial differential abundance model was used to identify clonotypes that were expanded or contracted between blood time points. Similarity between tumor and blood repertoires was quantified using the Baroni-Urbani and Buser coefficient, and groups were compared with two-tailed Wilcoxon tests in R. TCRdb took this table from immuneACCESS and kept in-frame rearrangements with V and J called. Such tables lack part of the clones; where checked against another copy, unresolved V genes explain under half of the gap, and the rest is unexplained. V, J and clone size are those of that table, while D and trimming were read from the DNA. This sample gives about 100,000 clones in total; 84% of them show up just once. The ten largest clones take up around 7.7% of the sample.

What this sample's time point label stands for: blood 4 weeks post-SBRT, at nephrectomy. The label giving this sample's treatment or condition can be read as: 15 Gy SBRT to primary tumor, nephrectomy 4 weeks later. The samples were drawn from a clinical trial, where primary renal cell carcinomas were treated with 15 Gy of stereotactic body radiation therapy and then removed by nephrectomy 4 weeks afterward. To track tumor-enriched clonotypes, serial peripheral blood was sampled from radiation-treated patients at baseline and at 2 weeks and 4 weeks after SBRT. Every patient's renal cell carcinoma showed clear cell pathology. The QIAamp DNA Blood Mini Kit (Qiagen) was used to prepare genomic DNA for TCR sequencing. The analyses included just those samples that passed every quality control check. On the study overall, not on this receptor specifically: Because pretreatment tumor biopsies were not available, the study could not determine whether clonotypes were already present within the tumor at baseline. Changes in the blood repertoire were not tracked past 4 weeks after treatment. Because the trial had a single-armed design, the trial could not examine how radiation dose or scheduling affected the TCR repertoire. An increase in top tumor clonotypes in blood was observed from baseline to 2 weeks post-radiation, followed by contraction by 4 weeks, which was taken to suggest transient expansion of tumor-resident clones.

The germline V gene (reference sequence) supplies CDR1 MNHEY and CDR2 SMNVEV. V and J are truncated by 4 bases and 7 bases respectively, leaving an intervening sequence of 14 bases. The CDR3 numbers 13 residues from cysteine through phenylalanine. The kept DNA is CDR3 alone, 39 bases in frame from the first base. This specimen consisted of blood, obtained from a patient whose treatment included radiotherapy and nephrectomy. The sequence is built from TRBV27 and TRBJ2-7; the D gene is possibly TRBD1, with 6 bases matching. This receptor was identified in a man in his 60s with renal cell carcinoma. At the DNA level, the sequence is TGTGCCAGCAGTTCCTCAGAGGGGGAAGAGCAGTACTTC. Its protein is CASSSSEGEEQYF.